What follows are 15 T cell receptor beta chains derived from one specimen sequenced in a study of T-cell memory formation after mild COVID-19. Each CDR3 protein is one row after TCRdb ran MiXCR on the 5' RACE reads. The repertoire holds 190,000 or so distinct CDR3 sequences, with 20% to 25% as singletons. Material: PBMCs or a T cell subset sorted from them (not recorded which). The receptors derive from an adult woman who had mild COVID-19 (a few samples of this study predate the infection). Cell type and time point are not known.

This clonotype was observed a handful of times. The chain carries TRBV7-2 and TRBJ2-7, with TRBD1 identical over 7 bases. V shed 5 bases, J shed 2 bases, and the junction held 6 bases outside the gene matches. This CDR3 region has 14 residues. Germline CDR1 SGHTA, CDR2 FQGNSA. The CDR3 DNA is TGTGCCAGCAGCCCCCCCGGGACAGCCTACGAGCAGTACTTC. Residues: CASSPPGTAYEQYF.

This clonotype was counted a few times. The rearrangement uses TRBV12-3 or TRBV12-4 and TRBJ2-7, with 9 bases aligning to TRBD1. Germline trimming cut 5 bases from V and 5 bases from J; bases unmatched to any gene: 7. The CDR3 is 14 residues long. The CDR3 sequence: CASSPGQGFDEQYF. Here the CDR3 DNA reads TGTGCCAGCAGTCCAGGACAGGGGTTCGACGAGCAGTACTTC.

J is TRBJ2-7 and V is TRBV5-4; D may be TRBD2 (6 bases). Germline-derived CDR1 and CDR2 are SGHNT and YYREEE (reference sequence). This CDR3 is built from 15 residues. Trimming pared 0 bases from V and 3 bases from J, leaving 13 bases between. The CDR3 DNA sequence: TGTGCCAGCAGCTTGGATGGGGCGGGACTCTACGAGCAGTACTTC. Amino acid sequence: CASSLDGAGLYEQYF.

This clonotype appeared a few times. The chain uses TRBV9 and TRBJ2-7; D assignment may be TRBD1 or TRBD2 (5 bases each). V lost 0 bases and J 6 bases, leaving 10 bases between the germline ends. Germline V CDR1 and CDR2: SGDLS, YYNGEE. The CDR3 length is 13 residues. The CDR3 loop reads CASSVGSGTEQYF. CDR3 coding DNA: TGTGCCAGCAGCGTAGGGTCTGGGACCGAGCAGTACTTC.

The chain carries TRBV12-3 or TRBV12-4 and TRBJ2-5; no firm D call. The CDR3 loop spans 16 amino acids. The ends were cut back, 6 bases at V and 2 bases at J, with 19 bases in the middle. The CDR3 nucleotides read TGTGCCAGCAGCCCTCTGGGGTGGAACAGTCAAGAGACCCAGTACTTC. This encodes CASSPLGWNSQETQYF.

This clonotype occurred a few times. J is TRBJ2-2 and V is TRBV5-1; D gene ambiguous. The germline CDR1 and CDR2 sequences are SGHRS and YFSETQ. The CDR3 covers 13 residues. Trimming took off 0 bases at V and 6 bases at J, with 6 bases between the two ends. The CDR3 loop is CASSLAVPGELFF. The CDR3 DNA reads TGCGCCAGCAGCTTGGCTGTACCCGGGGAGCTGTTTTTT.

The genes are TRBV27 and TRBJ1-1; D may be TRBD1 (6 bases). The germline gives CDR1 MNHEY, CDR2 SMNVEV (reference sequence). CDR3 size: 15 residues. Trimming shortened V by 2 bases and J by 6 bases, and 16 bases separated the two germline ends. CDR3 protein: CASSLEGGPYSEAFF. The CDR3 DNA reads as TGTGCCAGCAGTTTAGAAGGGGGGCCTTATTCTGAAGCTTTCTTT.

The chain couples TRBV4-1 to TRBJ2-1, with a possible D match to TRBD2 (6 bases). V was cut by 1 base and J by 10 bases, with 8 bases left in between. The CDR3 is made up of 12 amino acids. Germline V gene lookup returns CDR1 MGHRA and CDR2 YSYEKL. CDR3 nucleotide sequence: TGCGCCAGCAGCCAAGTTGCGGGAGAGCAGTTCTTC. Its protein is CASSQVAGEQFF.

V gene TRBV15 combines with J gene TRBJ1-2, with a weak D call TRBD1 (6 bases). Germline CDR1 LNHNV, CDR2 YYDKDF (reference sequence). Trimming cost V 3 bases and J 2 bases, with 13 bases left between them. The CDR3 runs 15 residues. The CDR3 spells CATSRKTGENYGYTF. The CDR3 region has the DNA TGTGCCACCAGCAGGAAGACAGGAGAGAACTATGGCTACACCTTC.

This clonotype occurred a few times. The chain links TRBV7-8 to TRBJ1-1, with 9 nucleotides matching TRBD1. This CDR3 region has 17 residues. Germline values: CDR1 SGHVS, CDR2 FQNEAQ. J gave up 0 bases and V 5 bases, and 10 bases lay outside the gene matches. CDR3 in amino acids: CASSPGQGSIMNTEAFF. CDR3 bases: TGTGCCAGCAGCCCGGGACAGGGAAGCATTATGAACACTGAAGCTTTCTTT.

The chain combines TRBV7-2 with TRBJ1-2; the D is unclear. CDR1 SGHTA and CDR2 FQGNSA come from the germline V gene. With 5 bases removed from V and 3 bases from J, the gap between germline ends came to 16 bases. The CDR3 consists of 15 residues. CDR3 protein: CASSPIGGSDYGYTF. The CDR3, as DNA: TGTGCCAGCAGCCCCATTGGAGGTTCGGACTATGGCTACACCTTC.

This clonotype has a handful of counts. The chain links TRBV6-2 or TRBV6-3 to TRBJ2-5; D gene unclear. CDR3 size: 11 residues. The V gene lost 1 base and the J gene lost 5 bases, with 2 bases spanning the gap. The germline CDR1 and CDR2 sequences are MNHEY and SVGEGT. This chain's CDR3 is CASSYWETQYF. CDR3 coding DNA: TGTGCCAGCAGTTACTGGGAGACCCAGTACTTC.

This clonotype was seen a few times. V gene TRBV20-1 combines with J gene TRBJ2-2; the D is unclear. Germline V gene sequence: CDR1 DFQATT, CDR2 SNEGSKA (reference sequence). The V and J ends lost 5 bases and 2 bases respectively, with 15 bases between them. This CDR3 has 15 residues. The CDR3: CSAPRAEINTGELFF. The CDR3 region has the DNA TGCAGTGCTCCAAGGGCTGAAATAAACACCGGGGAGCTGTTTTTT.

CDR3: CASSLVPYYGGPGYTF. Here the CDR3 DNA reads TGTGCCAGCAGTTTAGTTCCCTATTATGGCGGTCCTGGCTACACCTTC. The gene calls are TRBV12-3 or TRBV12-4 and TRBJ1-2; no clear D. This CDR3 contains 16 residues. V was trimmed by 1 base and J by 7 bases, leaving 19 bases between them.

This chain uses TRBV6-5 with TRBJ2-5; D possibly corresponds to TRBD2 (5 bases). CDR1 is MNHEY and CDR2 is SVGAGI in the germline V gene. This CDR3 spans 12 amino acids. V lost 4 bases and J 4 bases, leaving 7 bases between the germline ends. This chain's CDR3 is CASSLGRETQYF. The DNA for the CDR3 is TGTGCCAGCAGTTTGGGGAGAGAGACCCAGTACTTC.